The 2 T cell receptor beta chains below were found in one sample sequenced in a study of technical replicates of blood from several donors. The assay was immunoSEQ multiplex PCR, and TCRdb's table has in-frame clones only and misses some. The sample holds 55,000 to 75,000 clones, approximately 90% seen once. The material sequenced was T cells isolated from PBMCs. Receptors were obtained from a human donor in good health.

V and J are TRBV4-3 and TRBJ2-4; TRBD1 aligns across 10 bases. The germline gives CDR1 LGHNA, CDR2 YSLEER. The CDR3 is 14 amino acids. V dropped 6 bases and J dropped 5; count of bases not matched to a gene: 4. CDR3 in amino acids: CASSFGTGENIQYF. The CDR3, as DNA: TGCGCCAGCAGTTTCGGGACAGGGGAAAACATTCAGTACTTC.

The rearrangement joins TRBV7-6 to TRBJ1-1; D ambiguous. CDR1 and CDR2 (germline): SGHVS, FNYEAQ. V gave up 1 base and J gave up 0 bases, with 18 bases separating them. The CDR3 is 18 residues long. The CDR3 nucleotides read TGTGCCAGCAGCTTAGACTCCGTTTCGGGGTCTATGAACACTGAAGCTTTCTTT. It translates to CASSLDSVSGSMNTEAFF. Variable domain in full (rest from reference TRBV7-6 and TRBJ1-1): GAGVSQSPRYKVTKRGQDVALRCDPISGHVSLYWYRQALGQGPEFLTYFNYEAQQDKSGLPNDRFSAERPEGSISTLTIQRTEQRDSAMYRCASSLDSVSGSMNTEAFFGQGTRLTVV.